The 13 T cell receptor beta chains below all came from one sample that was sequenced in a study of T cell responses to AZD1222 COVID-19 vaccine (dated by TCRdb to the early 2020s). The meaning of the sample's time point label: baseline before first vaccination. The receptor library was made with the immunoSEQ multiplex PCR assay. TCRdb provides this immuneACCESS table in a form limited to in-frame rearrangements. Some clones are lacking; in checked studies, under half of them reflect an unresolved V gene, and why the rest are absent is not known. This sample lists about 160,000 clones; 90% to 95% were detected once. The top ten clonotypes cover about 1% of the sample. The specimen was peripheral blood, collected on day 0 of AZD1222 vaccination. The receptor set was obtained from an adult in good health.

This clone is a singleton in its sample. J is TRBJ1-2 and V is TRBV2, with a weak D call TRBD1 (6 bases). Trimming left V 5 bases short and J 4 bases short, with 14 bases between. Germline loops: CDR1 SNHLY, CDR2 FYNNEI. The CDR3 runs to 14 residues. The CDR3, as DNA: TGTGCCAGCAGTCGGGGGCCCACGAGCTATGGCTACACCTTC. Protein product: CASSRGPTSYGYTF.

The chain links TRBV6-5 to TRBJ1-6; D unresolved. The CDR3 spans 15 residues. Germline V gene data show CDR1 as MNHEY and CDR2 as SVGAGI. Trimming removed 2 bases at V and 7 bases at J, with 12 bases between. The CDR3 nucleotides are TGTGCCAGCAGTTACCCCGGGCAGAAAAATTCACCCCTCCACTTT. Translating it yields CASSYPGQKNSPLHF.

This chain connects TRBV5-6 to TRBJ2-3; tentative D call: TRBD2 (6 bases). The CDR3 is made up of 17 amino acids. V was pared by 7 bases and J by 2 bases, with 23 bases between. Germline V gene lookup returns CDR1 SGHDT and CDR2 YYEEEE. DNA for the CDR3: TGTGCCAGCGCAGGTTGGGCTTGGAGCGGGTACACAGATACGCAGTATTTT. This sequence encodes CASAGWAWSGYTDTQYF. The full variable domain, with the rest looked up from reference TRBV5-6 and TRBJ2-3, is DAGVTQSPTHLIKTRGQQVTLRCSPKSGHDTVSWYQQALGQGPQFIFQYYEEEERQRGNFPDRFSGHQFPNYSSELNVNALLLGDSALYLCASAGWAWSGYTDTQYFGPGTRLTVL.

The rearrangement joins TRBV6-6 to TRBJ1-1, with 7 bases identical to TRBD1. CDR3 length: 13 amino acids. After removal of 10 bases from V and 4 bases from J, the junction contained 9 bases not matched to a gene. Germline V gene data show CDR1 as MNHNY and CDR2 as SVGAGI (reference sequence). The CDR3 DNA follows: TGTGCCACGAAACAGGGGTCGGGCACTGAAGCTTTCTTT. Translated, it gives CATKQGSGTEAFF.

The chain combines TRBV5-8 with TRBJ2-7; D possibly corresponds to TRBD2 (5 bases). Germline loops: CDR1 SGHTS, CDR2 YDEGEE. Trimming took off 4 bases at V and 12 bases at J, with 14 bases between the two ends. The CDR3 runs 11 residues. CDR3 residues: CASSPGYGGYF. CDR3 DNA: TGTGCCAGCAGCCCGGGGTATGGAGGGTACTTC.

The chain employs TRBV18 and TRBJ1-6; the D gene is possibly TRBD1 (6 bases). Germline V gene data show CDR1 as KGHSH and CDR2 as LQKENI. The CDR3 is made up of 18 amino acids. Deletions cut 4 bases from V and 9 bases from J, with 25 bases between. CDR3 protein: CASSLPGHGGEGSSPLHF. The CDR3 DNA reads TGTGCCAGCTCACTACCGGGACACGGAGGGGAGGGGAGTTCACCCCTCCACTTT.

This chain links TRBV2 with TRBJ1-1; D is unresolved. CDR3 size: 13 residues. V was trimmed by 6 bases and J by 6 bases, leaving 14 bases between them. Germline assignment: CDR1 SNHLY and CDR2 FYNNEI. The CDR3 DNA sequence: TGTGCCAGCAGACAGACTCCAAGCGCTGAAGCTTTCTTT. Translated: CASRQTPSAEAFF.

The chain joins TRBV3-1 (or the pseudogene TRBV3-2) to TRBJ1-2; 7 bases are a match to TRBD1. With V trimmed by 6 bases and J by 7 bases, 11 bases remained unmatched. The germline gives CDR1 LGHDT, CDR2 YNNKEL (reference sequence). This CDR3 contains 14 residues. The CDR3 DNA reads TGTGCCAGCAGACCCCCGGCAGGGGGTGGTGGCTACACCTTC. Protein sequence: CASRPPAGGGGYTF.

The genes are TRBV9 and TRBJ1-3, with D maybe TRBD1 (6 bases). The CDR3 is 15 residues long. CDR1 and CDR2 from the germline V gene are SGDLS and YYNGEE. V shed 1 base and J shed 0 bases, with 8 bases lying between them. CDR3 sequence (DNA): TGTGCCAGCAGCGTACAGGGGAGCTCTGGAAACACCATATATTTT. This encodes CASSVQGSSGNTIYF.

The rearrangement links TRBV7-9 to TRBJ1-6, with a weak D call TRBD1 (5 bases). Trimming stripped 3 bases from V and 3 bases from J, with 9 bases between. The CDR3 contains 15 residues. Germline values: CDR1 SEHNR, CDR2 FQNEAQ (reference sequence). CDR3 residues: CASSLVQGYNSPLHF. CDR3 coding DNA: TGTGCCAGCAGCTTGGTTCAGGGCTATAATTCACCCCTCCACTTT. The full variable domain, its missing parts supplied by reference TRBV7-9 and TRBJ1-6, is DTGVSQNPRHKITKRGQNVTFRCDPISEHNRLYWYRQTLGQGPEFLTYFQNEAQLEKSRLLSDRFSAERPKGSFSTLEIQRTEQGDSAMYLCASSLVQGYNSPLHFGNGTRLTVT.

This clone was detected only once. The germline gene is not matched at one end of the junction; a read error may be the cause. This chain uses TRBV6-1 with TRBJ2-7, with D perhaps matching TRBD1 (5 bases). This CDR3 has 14 amino acids. The germline V gene has CDR1 MNHNS and CDR2 SASEGT. DNA for the CDR3: TGTGCCAACAGTGAAGGGATTACAGGTGGGCAGCAGTACTTC. It yields the protein CANSEGITGGQQYF.

The CDR3 sequence: CASSSRTWSSYEQYF. The DNA of the CDR3 is TGTGCCAGCAGTTCAAGGACATGGAGCTCCTACGAGCAGTACTTC. The chain uses TRBV28 and TRBJ2-7; possibly TRBD1 for D (5 bases). The V gene lost 4 bases and the J gene lost 0 bases, with 13 bases spanning the gap. Germline V gene lookup returns CDR1 MDHEN and CDR2 SYDVKM. This CDR3 has 15 residues.

The J gene is TRBJ2-2, the V gene TRBV14; D remains unclear. The V gene's germline CDR1 is SGHDN and CDR2 FVKESK. Trimming cost V 2 bases and J 1 base, with 17 bases left between them. The CDR3 covers 18 residues. The CDR3 sequence: CASSQPPVPAENTGELFF. As DNA, the CDR3 is TGTGCCAGCAGCCAACCTCCAGTCCCCGCAGAGAACACCGGGGAGCTGTTTTTT.